The 8 T cell receptor beta chains listed next were all sequenced from one sample in a study of neurological immune-mediated disorders. TCRdb re-derived calls from the 5' RACE reads in MiXCR, one entry per CDR3 protein. Among about 23,000 distinct CDR3 sequences listed, roughly an eighth were seen once. Sample: PBMCs. All receptors come from a woman aged 60-75 years with HTLV-1-associated myelopathy (HAM/TSP).

The chain couples TRBV29-1 to TRBJ2-7, with TRBD2 identical over 9 bases. The V segment lost 5 bases and the J segment 4 bases; nucleotides outside the gene matches: 15. Germline lookup yields CDR1 SQVTM and CDR2 ANQGSEA. This CDR3 has 16 residues. The CDR3 here is CSVLGPKRTSAYEQYF. The CDR3 DNA follows: TGCAGCGTTCTGGGGCCTAAAAGGACTAGCGCGTACGAGCAGTACTTC.

This clonotype appeared many times. V usage is TRBV2 and J usage is TRBJ1-6; D remains unclear. This CDR3 spans 16 amino acids. Trimming removed 3 bases at V and 2 bases at J, with 11 bases between. Germline CDR1 and CDR2: SNHLY and FYNNEI. The CDR3 nucleotides read TGTGCCAGCAGTGATGGTCAGAAGCCCTATAATTCACCCCTCCACTTT. Translating it yields CASSDGQKPYNSPLHF.

About this clonotype itself: Likely a read error: the CDR3 ends without its conserved phenylalanine or tryptophan. The chain couples TRBV20-1 to TRBJ1-4; D gene unclear. This CDR3 has 11 amino acids. Germline V gene lookup returns CDR1 DFQATT and CDR2 SNEGSKA (reference sequence). This CDR3 reads CSATGEEKLFS. In nucleotides, the CDR3 is TGTAGTGCTACTGGGGAAGAAAAACTGTTTTCT.

This clonotype was recorded at least ten times. This rearrangement joins TRBV27 to TRBJ1-1; 9 bases fit TRBD1. CDR3 length equals 16 residues. Germline trimming cut 1 base from V and 0 bases from J; bases unmatched to any gene: 3. CDR1 and CDR2 from the germline V gene are MNHEY and SMNVEV (reference sequence). In nucleotides, the CDR3 is TGTGCCAGCAGTTTATACGGGACAGGGTTGAACACTGAAGCTTTCTTT. Protein: CASSLYGTGLNTEAFF.

This clonotype showed up many times. The chain uses TRBV12-3 or TRBV12-4 and TRBJ1-1, with 8 positions matching TRBD1. This CDR3 spans 14 amino acids. Unmatched junction bases numbered 3, after V lost 5 bases and J lost 1 base. CDR3 in DNA: TGTGCCAGCAGTCCGACAGGGGCGAACACTGAAGCTTTCTTT. Translated: CASSPTGANTEAFF.

The chain carries TRBV28 and TRBJ2-7, with D hard to call. The CDR3 length is 14 residues. V shed 11 bases and J shed 2 bases, with 19 bases lying between them. Germline CDR1 is MDHEN and CDR2 is SYDVKM. The CDR3 DNA follows: TGTGCCCTCAGCGCCTACCCGAGGACCTACGAGCAGTACTTC. Its translation is CALSAYPRTYEQYF.

This clonotype appeared many times. The rearrangement uses TRBV11-2 and TRBJ2-3; tentatively, D is TRBD1 or TRBD2 (5 bases each). Trimming pared 0 bases from V and 2 bases from J, leaving 18 bases between. Germline V gene sequence: CDR1 SGHAT, CDR2 FQNNGV. This CDR3 comprises 18 residues. CDR3 nucleotides: TGTGCCAGCAGCTTAGAGTTCGGGACCAACACGCCCACAGATACGCAGTATTTT. Translation gives CASSLEFGTNTPTDTQYF.

Many counts were recorded for this clonotype. V gene TRBV9 combines with J gene TRBJ2-1; 8 nucleotides agree with TRBD2. Germline CDR1 SGDLS, CDR2 YYNGEE. V lost 3 bases, J lost 6 bases, and 8 bases stayed unmatched. The length of the CDR3 is 15 residues. CDR3 DNA sequence: TGTGCCAGCAGCGGGACTAGCTTGTTGACCAATGAGCAGTTCTTC. Protein: CASSGTSLLTNEQFF.